The clone carrying this T cell receptor (beta chain) has ten or more counts. The PCR used 60 Vbeta and 13 Jbeta primers. Repertoires were generated with immunoSEQ multiplex PCR, while TCRdb's copy carries only in-frame clones and drops some. The table lists roughly 190,000 clones, almost 75% of them singletons. The sample belongs to a study of cytomegalovirus exposure and HLA in healthy donors. The source is a woman younger than 45 in good health and CMV-seropositive. The specimen was PBMCs.

This CDR3 is CASRGDFPTDTQYF. The CDR3 DNA is TGTGCCAGCAGGGGGGACTTCCCCACAGATACGCAGTATTTT. The V gene is TRBV7-9, the J gene TRBJ2-3; maybe TRBD2 (6 bases). Germline V gene lookup returns CDR1 SEHNR and CDR2 FQNEAQ (reference sequence). The length of the CDR3 is 14 residues. The germline V and J ends were trimmed by 6 bases and 2 bases, with 12 bases remaining between them.